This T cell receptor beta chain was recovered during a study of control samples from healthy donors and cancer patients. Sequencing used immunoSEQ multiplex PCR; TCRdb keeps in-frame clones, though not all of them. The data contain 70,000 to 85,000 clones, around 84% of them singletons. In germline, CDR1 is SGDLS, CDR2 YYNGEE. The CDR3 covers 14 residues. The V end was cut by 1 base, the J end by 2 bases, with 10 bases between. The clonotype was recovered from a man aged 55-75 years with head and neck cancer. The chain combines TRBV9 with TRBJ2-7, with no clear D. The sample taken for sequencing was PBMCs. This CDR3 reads CASSVSPSTYEQYF. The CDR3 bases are TGTGCCAGCAGCGTATCCCCCAGCACCTACGAGCAGTACTTC.